The clone carrying this T cell receptor beta chain was observed a handful of times. What it binds is unknown. This record comes from a study of OX40 agonist ivuxolimab in advanced cancers. Study-level findings and limits: Averaging showed that CD8+ T cells had more expanded clones than CD4+ did.

Method: immunoSEQ multiplex PCR; TCRdb's copy keeps in-frame clones and lacks some. This sample has about 88,000 clones, with more than 80% found just once. Specimen: CD4+ or CD8+ T cells sorted from blood, collected in a trial of the OX40 agonist ivuxolimab. This clonotype was sampled from an adult with an advanced solid tumor such as melanoma, head and neck, liver or kidney cancer.

The CDR3 region is CASSATGDPEAFF. The CDR3 DNA is TGTGCCAGCAGCGCAACAGGGGACCCTGAAGCTTTCTTT. The chain links TRBV5-4 to TRBJ1-1; 7 nucleotides align to TRBD1. J was trimmed by 6 bases and V by 4 bases; bases with no gene match: 6. CDR1 and CDR2 (germline): SGHNT, YYREEE (reference sequence). The CDR3 totals 13 residues.